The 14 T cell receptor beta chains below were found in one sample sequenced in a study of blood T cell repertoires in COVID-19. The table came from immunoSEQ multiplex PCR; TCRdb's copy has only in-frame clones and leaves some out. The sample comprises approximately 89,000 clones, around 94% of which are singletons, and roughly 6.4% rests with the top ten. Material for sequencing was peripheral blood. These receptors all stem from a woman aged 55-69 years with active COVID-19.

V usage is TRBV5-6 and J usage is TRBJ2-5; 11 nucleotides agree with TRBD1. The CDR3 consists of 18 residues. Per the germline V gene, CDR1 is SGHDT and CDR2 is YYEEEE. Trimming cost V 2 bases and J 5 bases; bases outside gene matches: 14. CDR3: CASSFDPEDRGREETQYF. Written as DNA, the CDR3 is TGTGCCAGCAGCTTTGACCCTGAGGACAGGGGGCGCGAGGAGACCCAGTACTTC. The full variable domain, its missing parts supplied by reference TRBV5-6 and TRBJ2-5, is DAGVTQSPTHLIKTRGQQVTLRCSPKSGHDTVSWYQQALGQGPQFIFQYYEEEERQRGNFPDRFSGHQFPNYSSELNVNALLLGDSALYLCASSFDPEDRGREETQYFGPGTRLLVL.

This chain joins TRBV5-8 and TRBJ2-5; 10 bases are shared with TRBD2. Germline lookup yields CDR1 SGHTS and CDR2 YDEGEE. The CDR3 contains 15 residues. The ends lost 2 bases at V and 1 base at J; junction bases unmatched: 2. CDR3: CASSFSGRFQETQYF. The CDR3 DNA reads TGTGCCAGCAGCTTTAGCGGGAGGTTCCAAGAGACCCAGTACTTC.

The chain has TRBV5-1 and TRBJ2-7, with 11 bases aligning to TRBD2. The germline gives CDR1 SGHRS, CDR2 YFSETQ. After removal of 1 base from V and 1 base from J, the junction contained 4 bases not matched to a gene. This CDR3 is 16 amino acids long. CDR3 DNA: TGCGCCAGCAGCTTGAGGCTAGCGGGAGGATCCTACGAGCAGTACTTC. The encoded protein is CASSLRLAGGSYEQYF.

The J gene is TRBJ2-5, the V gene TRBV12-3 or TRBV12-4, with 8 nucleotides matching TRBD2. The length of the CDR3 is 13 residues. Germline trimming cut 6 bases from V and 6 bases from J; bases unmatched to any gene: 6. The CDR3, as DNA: TGTGCCAGCAGACCGCGGGAGGAGCAGACCCAGTACTTC. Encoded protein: CASRPREEQTQYF.

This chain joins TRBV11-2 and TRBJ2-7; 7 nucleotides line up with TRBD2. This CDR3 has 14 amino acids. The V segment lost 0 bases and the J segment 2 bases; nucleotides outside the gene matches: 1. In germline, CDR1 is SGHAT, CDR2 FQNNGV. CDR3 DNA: TGTGCCAGCAGCTTAGATCGGGGGGCCTACGAGCAGTACTTC. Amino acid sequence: CASSLDRGAYEQYF. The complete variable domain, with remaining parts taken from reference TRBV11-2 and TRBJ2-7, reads EAGVAQSPRYKIIEKRQSVAFWCNPISGHATLYWYQQILGQGPKLLIQFQNNGVVDDSQLPKDRFSAERLKGVDSTLKIQPAKLEDSAVYLCASSLDRGAYEQYFGPGTRLTVT.

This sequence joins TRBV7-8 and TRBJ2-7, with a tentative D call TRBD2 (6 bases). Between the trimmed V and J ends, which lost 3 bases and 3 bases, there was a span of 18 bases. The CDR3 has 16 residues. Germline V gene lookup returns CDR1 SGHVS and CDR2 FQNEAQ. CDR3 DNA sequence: TGTGCCAGCAGCTTTGGTGGAGGGTACAGTAGCTACGAGCAGTACTTC. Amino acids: CASSFGGGYSSYEQYF.

The CDR3 loop reads CASSYSTGVRVTDTQYF. CDR3 nucleotide sequence: TGTGCCAGCAGTTACTCTACAGGGGTGAGGGTCACAGATACGCAGTATTTT. The rearrangement joins TRBV6-2 or TRBV6-3 to TRBJ2-3; 7 bases align to TRBD1. Per the germline V gene, CDR1 is MNHEY and CDR2 is SVGEGT. The CDR3 is 17 residues long. Trimming at V came to 0 bases and at J to 2 bases, leaving 8 bases not matched to a gene.

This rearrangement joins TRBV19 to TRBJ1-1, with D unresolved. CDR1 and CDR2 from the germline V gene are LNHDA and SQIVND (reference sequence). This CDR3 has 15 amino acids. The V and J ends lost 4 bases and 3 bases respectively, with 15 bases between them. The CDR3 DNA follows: TGTGCCAGTAGTACCGAAGAGGGCCGGGACACTGAAGCTTTCTTT. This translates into CASSTEEGRDTEAFF. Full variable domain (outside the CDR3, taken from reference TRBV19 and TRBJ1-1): DGGITQSPKYLFRKEGQNVTLSCEQNLNHDAMYWYRQDPGQGLRLIYYSQIVNDFQKGDIAEGYSVSREKKESFPLTVTSAQKNPTAFYLCASSTEEGRDTEAFFGQGTRLTVV.

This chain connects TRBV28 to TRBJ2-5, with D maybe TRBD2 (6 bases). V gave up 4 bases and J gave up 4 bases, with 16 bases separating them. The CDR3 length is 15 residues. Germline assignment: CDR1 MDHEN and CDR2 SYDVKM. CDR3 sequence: CASSSSSGGRETQYF. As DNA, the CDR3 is TGTGCCAGCAGTTCGTCATCCGGGGGTAGAGAGACCCAGTACTTC.

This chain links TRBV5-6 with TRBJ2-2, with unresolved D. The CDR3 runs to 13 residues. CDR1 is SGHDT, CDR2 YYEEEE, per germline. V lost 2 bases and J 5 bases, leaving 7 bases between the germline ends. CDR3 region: CASSFVPTGELFF. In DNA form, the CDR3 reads TGTGCCAGCAGCTTTGTCCCTACCGGGGAGCTGTTTTTT.

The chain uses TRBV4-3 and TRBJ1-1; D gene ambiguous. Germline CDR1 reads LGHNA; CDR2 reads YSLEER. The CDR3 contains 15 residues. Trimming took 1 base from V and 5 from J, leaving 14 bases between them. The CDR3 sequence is CASSQVPREYTEAFF. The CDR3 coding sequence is TGCGCCAGCAGCCAAGTTCCCCGGGAATATACTGAAGCTTTCTTT.

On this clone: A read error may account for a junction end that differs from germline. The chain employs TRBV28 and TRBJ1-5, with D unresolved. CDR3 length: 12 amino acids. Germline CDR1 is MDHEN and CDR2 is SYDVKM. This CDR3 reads CVSSPTGQPQHF. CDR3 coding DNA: TGTGTCAGCAGTCCGACTGGTCAGCCCCAGCATTTT.

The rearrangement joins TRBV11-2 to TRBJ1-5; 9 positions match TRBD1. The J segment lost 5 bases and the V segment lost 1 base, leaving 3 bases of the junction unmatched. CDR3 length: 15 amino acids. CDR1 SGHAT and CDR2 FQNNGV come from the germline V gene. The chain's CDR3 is CASSLGGTGYQPQHF. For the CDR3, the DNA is TGTGCCAGCAGCTTAGGGGGGACAGGGTATCAGCCCCAGCATTTT. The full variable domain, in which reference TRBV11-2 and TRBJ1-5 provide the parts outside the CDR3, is EAGVAQSPRYKIIEKRQSVAFWCNPISGHATLYWYQQILGQGPKLLIQFQNNGVVDDSQLPKDRFSAERLKGVDSTLKIQPAKLEDSAVYLCASSLGGTGYQPQHFGDGTRLSIL.

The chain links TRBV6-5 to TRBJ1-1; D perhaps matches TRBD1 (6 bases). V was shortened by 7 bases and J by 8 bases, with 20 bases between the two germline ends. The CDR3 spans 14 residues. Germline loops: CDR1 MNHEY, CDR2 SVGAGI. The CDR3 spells CASTINGPGTEAFF. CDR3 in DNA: TGTGCCAGCACCATCAACGGCCCCGGGACAGAAGCTTTCTTT.